This T cell receptor (beta chain) appears in the sequencing data of a study of cytomegalovirus exposure and HLA in healthy donors. Study-level results: Immune exposure was documented only through CMV serostatus. Later work associated around 18,000 TCR beta sequences with HLA alleles at 0.05 false discovery rate. A later analysis found that most CMV-associated TCR beta chains appeared HLA-restricted.

Primers included in the PCR were 60 Vbeta and 13 Jbeta primers. TCRdb's table, derived via immunoSEQ multiplex PCR, lists solely in-frame clones and lacks some. Of 90,000 to 110,000 clones in the sample, about four fifths were seen once. In its sample, this clone was seen a few times. The antigen remains unidentified. Sequenced material: PBMCs. The TCR sequence derives from a man aged 25 to 40 in good health and CMV-seronegative.

CDR3 amino acids: CASSQKIIRQANTGELFF. CDR3 DNA sequence: TGCGCCAGCAGCCAAAAAATAATACGACAGGCTAACACCGGGGAGCTGTTTTTT. The chain links TRBV4-3 to TRBJ2-2, with D possibly matching TRBD1 (6 bases). V was cut by 2 bases and J by 2 bases, with 18 bases left in between. The CDR3 length is 18 residues. Germline CDR1 reads LGHNA; CDR2 reads YSLEER.